The sequence of this T cell receptor (beta chain) was determined in a study of spatial heterogeneity in lung cancer. Study-level background: Detection of beta-chain sequences consistently exceeded that of alpha-chain sequences. Each unique TCR and UMI combination was seen more than ten times on average in raw reads.

Every TCR cDNA molecule bore its own unique molecular identifier. One entry per CDR3 protein results from TCRdb running MiXCR on the 5' RACE reads. This sample carries 20,000 to 25,000 distinct CDR3 sequences, about 4.6% of them seen once, and the ten largest clones take around 7%. Study findings and constraints: Expanded tumor TCRs that were ubiquitous appeared in blood more at resection than follow-up.

Sample time point: sample taken at primary tumor resection. Sequencing of whole RNA from tumor, nontumor lung or frozen PBMC involved no sorting. This clonotype occurred many times. Its matching antigen is unknown. Deletions cut 5 bases from V and 4 bases from J, with 8 bases between. This CDR3 comprises 13 residues. The material sequenced was PBMCs, taken at surgery. The chain joins TRBV12-3 or TRBV12-4 to TRBJ2-2; D gene unclear. The TCR was taken from a male donor with early-stage non-small cell lung cancer. The CDR3 DNA is TGTGCCAGCAGTGATCGGACCACCGGGGAGCTGTTTTTT. It specifies CASSDRTTGELFF.